This T cell receptor (beta chain) is from a study of control samples from healthy donors and cancer patients. Some clones are missing from TCRdb's copy, which holds only in-frame ones; the method was immunoSEQ multiplex PCR. The data hold tens of thousands of clones, with about 90% observed a single time. With 7 bases clipped from V and 2 bases from J, the junction kept 5 bases outside the gene matches. The CDR3 runs 14 residues. Germline lookup yields CDR1 SNHLY and CDR2 FYNNEI. This TCR was sampled from a woman in her 50s in good health. The specimen was blood. The chain is built from TRBV2 and TRBJ2-3, with 8 bases matching TRBD1. CDR3 bases: TGTGCCAGCATGCGGGGACAGGCCACAGATACGCAGTATTTT. Amino acid sequence: CASMRGQATDTQYF.